This T cell receptor beta chain appears in the sequencing data of a study of cytomegalovirus exposure and HLA in healthy donors (dated by TCRdb to 2017 to 2019). Background for the entire study: According to an earlier analysis of a few hundred of the donors, about 179 million T cells yielded roughly 110 million unique TCR beta sequences and more than 250 Gb of sequence data. Donor age, sex, ethnicity and CMV serostatus were collected together with the repertoire data. A later genetic analysis used genome-wide SNP genotypes for about three fifths of the 666 donors, treating that subset as a discovery cohort. In the later analysis, no new phenotypic data were used to find candidate immune exposures; instead, reliance was placed on TCR beta sequences and their occurrence across donors. Four to six DR-DQ haplotypes were handled as single units for association and clustering, since linkage in the cohort was strong. Both class I and class II loci were covered by HLA typing, at four-digit resolution. The genetic ancestry cluster associated with self-reported Caucasian donors included about 84% of the 398 genotyped donors. On average, 235,054 unique TCR beta nucleotide sequences were sequenced per donor among 398 genotyped donors of the cohort, with about 19% of those sequences being non-productive. To predict cytomegalovirus infection status, the study brought together high-throughput TCR immunosequencing, statistical association of individual TCRs with disease status, and machine learning. The T cell repertoires of under 750 subjects were profiled by immunosequencing and related to cytomegalovirus serostatus. Every repertoire in the discovery cohort had been generated on one and the same sequencing platform. An early release covering 500 to 750 HLA-typed donors comprised about 290 gigabases of sequencing data and approximately 85 million unique TCR sequences. The number of typed donors differed by locus: about 620-630 for A, B, C, DRB1 and DQB1; 500 to 550 for DQA1; some 610 for DPA1; and some 450 for DPB1. The aim of the study was to test whether cataloging public T cell receptors could identify signatures of past pathogen exposure. A separate validation cohort of roughly 130 different subjects was used in addition to the 666-subject first cohort. In an earlier analysis of roughly 540 of the donors, high-throughput TCR beta sequencing was used to judge whether each TCR beta V gene segment behaved as functional or pseudogenic. A later analysis re-examined previously published TCR beta repertoires from more than 550 donors and added high-resolution HLA genotyping to investigate patterns of TCR occurrence. The investigation overall reported the following: In a later genetic analysis, a missense DCLRE1C variant was associated with V-gene and J-gene trimming of TCR beta chains, and the association was replicated in an independent cohort. According to a later analysis, parvovirus B19, influenza, CMV and Epstein-Barr virus appeared linked to several top co-occurrence clusters. Because counts were too low, about 17 rarely observed V segments, including chromosome 9 orphons, were excluded from the earlier analysis of around 590 of the donors. Three of the identified cytomegalovirus-associated TCR beta chains were confirmed in vitro to be specific for cytomegalovirus antigens. In a later genetic analysis, fewer N-insertions in productive TCRs were reported among donors in an Asian-associated ancestry cluster than the roughly 700-donor mean. In a later analysis, TCR association rates were found to vary across HLA loci, with the most associated TCRs seen for DRB1 alleles and the fewest for HLA-C alleles. According to a later analysis, most CMV-associated TCR beta chains appeared to be HLA-restricted, and the HLA associations seemed to be driven largely by CMV exposure. While some public TCRs were present in many individuals, most TCR sequences turned up only very rarely across donors. Strong co-occurrence of HLA alleles, especially DR and DQ, made assigning TCR associations to individual alleles difficult. The authors suggested that the approach could potentially be generalized to other disease states and immunological phenotypes. Because HLA typing was missing for some donors at each locus, association tests included only the typed subset. A further reported finding was that TCR beta sequences accurately predicted the HLA-A and HLA-B alleles for most subjects in the first cohort. In a later analysis, HLA-associated TCR beta chains were found to be more clonally expanded and to have lower generation probabilities than equally common non-associated chains. The study gave a list of more than 150 TCR beta chains associated with cytomegalovirus. Only TCR beta chains were sequenced in this cohort, and the absence of alpha or paired-chain data limited detectable features. In both the original and validation cohorts, the classifier was reported to diagnose cytomegalovirus status with high specificity and sensitivity. A later analysis associated 15,000 to 20,000 TCR beta sequences with specific HLA alleles at a false discovery rate of 0.05. Broadly in line with IMGT annotations, most TCR beta V segments showed up in productive rearrangements about 87% or about 30% of the time in an earlier analysis of approximately 600 of the donors. A cluster of highly shared sequence variants was judged likely to be a technical artifact of the sequencing pipeline. The presence/absence analyses assumed that sequencing depth was roughly uniform across donors, and that assumption may not be true. For the cohort, immune exposure information was limited to CMV serostatus. Correlated functional status among segregating V segments might reflect linkage disequilibrium, but an unknown experimental factor could not be ruled out.

Library construction relied on the immunoSEQ multiplex PCR assay. For the multiplex PCR, a mixture combining 60 forward primers for TCR Vbeta segments and 13 reverse primers for TCR Jbeta segments was used. A multiplex PCR assay on genomic DNA amplified the CDR3 region of rearranged TCR beta genes. The amplified TCR beta libraries were sequenced on the Illumina HiSeq System as 87-base-pair reads. The authors' analysis ran thus. Across the roughly 700 repertoires, a later analysis counted roughly 77 million unique TCR beta chains, around 11 million of which were shared by at least two donors. Raw reads were error-corrected and collapsed into unique sequences with a nearest-neighbor algorithm that merged closely related sequences to remove PCR and sequencing errors. V, D and J gene segments were assigned by aligning CDR3 sequences to IMGT reference sequences. For a sequence to be retained, at least a six-nucleotide match to both a V gene segment and a J gene segment was required. Rearrangements were classified as productive when the CDR3 lacked stop codons and remained in frame with V and J, and all other rearrangements were classified as non-productive. Following IMGT convention, CDR3 was defined as the stretch from the second conserved V-encoded cysteine to the conserved J-encoded phenylalanine. In an earlier analysis of just under 600 of the donors, sequences lacking an unambiguous match to a single V gene segment were excluded. In an earlier analysis of 450 to 700 of the donors, V segments were called functional above 56.7% productive rearrangements and were called segregating when the between-donor standard deviation exceeded 5%. A statistical classification framework was developed to diagnose cytomegalovirus status using the catalog of TCR beta chain sequences. V and J gene assignment, in a later analysis, came from comparing TCR nucleotide sequences with IMGT/GENE-DB human TR gene sequences. A later analysis assigned CDR3 sequences and most-parsimonious VDJ recombination scenarios with the TCRdist pipeline. A later analysis defined each TCR beta chain by its CDR3 amino acid sequence plus V-gene family, and excluded reads lacking a unique V-gene family. As a way to deal with suspected cross-contamination and a sequencing artifact, a later analysis dropped roughly 600 nucleotide sequences that were highly shared and had low generation probability. For each public chain, a later analysis derived a clonal expansion index from normalized ranks of inferred template counts within each repertoire. Generation probabilities in a later analysis came from a VDJ recombination model fitted to out-of-frame rearrangements, and those results were checked against IGoR. Hypergeometric tests were used in a later analysis to score TCR-TCR, TCR-HLA and TCR-CMV co-occurrence, with a repertoire-size bias correction applied to the TCR pairs. False discovery rates were estimated in a later analysis by permuting HLA or CMV assignments 20 times. In a later analysis, co-occurring TCRs were grouped with DBSCAN, and TCRdist sequence similarity was added when clustering was performed within HLA-allele-positive subsets. Co-occurrence clustering excluded repertoires with fewer than 30,000 or more than 120,000 public chains, plus five with anomalous nucleotide sharing. In TCRdb, the immuneACCESS table is reduced to in-frame sequences with V and J assigned. These tables do not hold every clone; where another copy was compared, an unresolved V gene accounts for under half, and the others remain unexplained. The V and J calls and clone size were taken over from that table, and D and trimming were inferred from the DNA. The sample data list approximately 110,000 clones, and under 70% of these were observed just once. The ten largest clones take up around 9% of the sample.

In total, fewer than 750 healthy bone marrow donors made up the cohort. At the time of sampling, every cohort member was nominally healthy, though immune exposures that went unrecorded were likely present. The donor was CMV seropositive and belonged to the group of around 300 seropositive cohort members. A peripheral blood sample was provided by each donor, and peripheral blood mononuclear cells were used for TCR beta sequencing. Genomic DNA extraction from the blood cell samples was performed with the Qiagen DNeasy Blood Extraction Kit. Concerning this clone: Its recognized antigen is unknown. Base qualities are missing; no much larger clone stands one base away.

The TCR comes from a man aged 25 to 40 in good health and CMV-seropositive. The sample was PBMCs.

The nucleotide sequence is TGTGCCAGCAGTTTAGTTCGGACAGGGCCCTACGAGCAGTACTTC. Its protein product is CASSLVRTGPYEQYF. Recombination linked TRBV28 to TRBJ2-5, and TRBD1 aligns with 8 junction nucleotides. The J call may not be correct, given that the DNA end is closer to TRBJ2-7. CDR1 is given as MDHEN and CDR2 as SYDVKM, both from the germline V gene. There are 15 amino acids in the CDR3, from cysteine to phenylalanine inclusive. Here the CDR3 DNA is all that survives: 45 bases in frame from base 1.